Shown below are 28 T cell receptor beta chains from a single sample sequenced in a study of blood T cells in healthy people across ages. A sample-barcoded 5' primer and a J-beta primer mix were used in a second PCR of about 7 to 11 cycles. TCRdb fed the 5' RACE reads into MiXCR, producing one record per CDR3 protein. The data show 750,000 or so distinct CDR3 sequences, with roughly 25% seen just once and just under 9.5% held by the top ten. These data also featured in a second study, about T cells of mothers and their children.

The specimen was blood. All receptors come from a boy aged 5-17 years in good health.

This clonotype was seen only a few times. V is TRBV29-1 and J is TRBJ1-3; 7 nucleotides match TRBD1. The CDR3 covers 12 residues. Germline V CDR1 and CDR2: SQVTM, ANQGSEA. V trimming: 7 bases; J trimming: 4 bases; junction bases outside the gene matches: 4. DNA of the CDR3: TGCAGCGCAAAGGGGGCGGGAAACACCATATATTTT. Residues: CSAKGAGNTIYF. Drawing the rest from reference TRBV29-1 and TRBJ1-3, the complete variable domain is SAVISQKPSRDICQRGTSLTIQCQVDSQVTMMFWYRQQPGQSLTLIATANQGSEATYESGFVIDKFPISRPNLTFSTLTVSNMSPEDSSIYLCSAKGAGNTIYFGEGSWLTVV.

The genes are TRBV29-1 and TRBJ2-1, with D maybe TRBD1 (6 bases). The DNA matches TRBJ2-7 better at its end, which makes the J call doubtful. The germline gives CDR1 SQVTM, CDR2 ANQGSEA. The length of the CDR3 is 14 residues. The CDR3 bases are TGCAGCGTTGAAGGCCAGGGGAGCTCCTACGAGCAGTACTTC. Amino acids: CSVEGQGSSYEQYF.

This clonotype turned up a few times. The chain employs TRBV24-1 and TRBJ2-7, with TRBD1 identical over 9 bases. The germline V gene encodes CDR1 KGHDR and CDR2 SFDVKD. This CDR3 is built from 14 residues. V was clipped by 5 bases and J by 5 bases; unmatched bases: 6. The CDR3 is CATSGHRGRDEQYF. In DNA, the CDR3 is TGTGCCACCAGTGGCCACAGGGGGCGGGACGAGCAGTACTTC.

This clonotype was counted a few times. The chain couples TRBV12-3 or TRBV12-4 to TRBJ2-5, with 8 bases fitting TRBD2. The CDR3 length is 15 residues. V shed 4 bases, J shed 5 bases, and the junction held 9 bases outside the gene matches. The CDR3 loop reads CASSSTTTGGETQYF. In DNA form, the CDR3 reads TGTGCCAGCAGTTCCACCACTACGGGGGGGGAGACCCAGTACTTC.

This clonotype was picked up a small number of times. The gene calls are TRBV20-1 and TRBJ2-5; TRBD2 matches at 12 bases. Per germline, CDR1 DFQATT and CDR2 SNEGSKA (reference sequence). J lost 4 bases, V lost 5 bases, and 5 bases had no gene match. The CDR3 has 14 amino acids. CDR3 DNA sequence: TGCAGTGCTCTGCTAGCGGGAGGGCTAGAGACCCAGTACTTC. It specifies CSALLAGGLETQYF.

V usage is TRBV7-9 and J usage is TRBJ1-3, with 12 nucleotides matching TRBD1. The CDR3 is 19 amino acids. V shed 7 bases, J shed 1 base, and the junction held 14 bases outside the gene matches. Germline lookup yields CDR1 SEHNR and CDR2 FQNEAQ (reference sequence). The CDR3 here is CASNSPGTGGEESGNTIYF. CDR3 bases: TGTGCCAGCAACTCTCCTGGGACAGGGGGCGAAGAGTCTGGAAACACCATATATTTT.

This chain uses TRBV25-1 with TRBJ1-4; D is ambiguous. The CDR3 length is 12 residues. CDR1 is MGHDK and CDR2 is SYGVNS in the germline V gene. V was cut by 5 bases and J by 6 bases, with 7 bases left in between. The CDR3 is CASSRADEKLFF. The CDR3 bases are TGTGCCAGCAGTCGGGCGGATGAAAAACTGTTTTTT. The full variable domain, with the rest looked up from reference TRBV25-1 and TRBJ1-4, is EADIYQTPRYLVIGTGKKITLECSQTMGHDKMYWYQQDPGMELHLIHYSYGVNSTEKGDLSSESTVSRIRTEHFPLTLESARPSHTSQYLCASSRADEKLFFGSGTQLSVL.

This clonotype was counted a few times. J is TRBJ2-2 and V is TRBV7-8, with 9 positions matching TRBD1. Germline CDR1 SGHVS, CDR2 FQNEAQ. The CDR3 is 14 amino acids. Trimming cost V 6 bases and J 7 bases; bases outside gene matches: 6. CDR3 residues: CASSLQGANGELFF. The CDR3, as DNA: TGTGCCAGCAGTCTACAGGGGGCGAACGGGGAGCTGTTTTTT.

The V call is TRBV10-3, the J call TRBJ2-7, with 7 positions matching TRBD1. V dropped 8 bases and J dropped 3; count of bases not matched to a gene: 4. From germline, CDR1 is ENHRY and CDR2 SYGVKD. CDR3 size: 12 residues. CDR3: CAIADRVYEQYF. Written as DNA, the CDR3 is TGTGCCATCGCAGACAGGGTCTACGAGCAGTACTTC.

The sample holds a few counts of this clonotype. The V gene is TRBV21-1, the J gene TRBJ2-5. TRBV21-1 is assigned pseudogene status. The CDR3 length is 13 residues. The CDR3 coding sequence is TGTGCCAGCAGCAAACTAAGGCGAGAGACCCAGTACTTC. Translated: CASSKLRRETQYF.

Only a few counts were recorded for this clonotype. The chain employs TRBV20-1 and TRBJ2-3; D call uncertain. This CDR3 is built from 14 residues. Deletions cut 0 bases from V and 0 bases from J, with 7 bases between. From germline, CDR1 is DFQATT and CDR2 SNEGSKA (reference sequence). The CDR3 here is CSARDVISTDTQYF. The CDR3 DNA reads TGCAGTGCTAGAGATGTAATAAGCACAGATACGCAGTATTTT.

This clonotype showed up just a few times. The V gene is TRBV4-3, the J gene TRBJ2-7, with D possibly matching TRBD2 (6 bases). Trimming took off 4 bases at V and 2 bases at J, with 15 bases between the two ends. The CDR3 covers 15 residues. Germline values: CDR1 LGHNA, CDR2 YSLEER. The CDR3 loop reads CASSPQTGAPYEQYF. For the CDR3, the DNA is TGCGCCAGCAGCCCACAGACGGGAGCCCCCTACGAGCAGTACTTC.

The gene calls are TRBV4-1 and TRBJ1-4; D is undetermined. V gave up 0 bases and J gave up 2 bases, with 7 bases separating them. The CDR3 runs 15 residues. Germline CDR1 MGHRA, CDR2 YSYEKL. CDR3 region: CASSQERDTNEKLFF. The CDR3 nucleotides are TGCGCCAGCAGCCAAGAGCGGGATACTAATGAAAAACTGTTTTTT.

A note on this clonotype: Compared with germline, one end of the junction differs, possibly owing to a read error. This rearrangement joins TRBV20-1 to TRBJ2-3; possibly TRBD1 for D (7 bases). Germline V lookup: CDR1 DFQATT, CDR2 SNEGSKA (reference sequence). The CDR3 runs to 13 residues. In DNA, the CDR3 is TGCAGTGCGCGGGACAGCTACACAGATGCGCAGTATTTT. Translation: CSARDSYTDAQYF.

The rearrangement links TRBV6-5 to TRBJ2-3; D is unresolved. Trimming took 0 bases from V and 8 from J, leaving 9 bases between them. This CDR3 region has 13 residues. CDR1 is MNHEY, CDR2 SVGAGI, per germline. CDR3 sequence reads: CASSYSRVGTQYF. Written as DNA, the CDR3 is TGTGCCAGCAGTTACTCGAGAGTCGGTACGCAGTATTTT.

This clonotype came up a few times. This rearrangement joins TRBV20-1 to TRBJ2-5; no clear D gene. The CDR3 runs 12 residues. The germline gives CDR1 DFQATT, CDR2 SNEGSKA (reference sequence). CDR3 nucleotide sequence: TGCAGACCCCGGACGTGGGGAAGGACCCAGTACTTC. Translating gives CRPRTWGRTQYF.

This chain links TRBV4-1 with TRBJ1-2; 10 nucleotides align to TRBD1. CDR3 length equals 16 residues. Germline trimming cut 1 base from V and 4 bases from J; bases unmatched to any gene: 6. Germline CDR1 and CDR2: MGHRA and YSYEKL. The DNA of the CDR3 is TGCGCCAGCAGCCAAGCGCCGGGACAGGGGCTCTATGGCTACACCTTC. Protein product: CASSQAPGQGLYGYTF.

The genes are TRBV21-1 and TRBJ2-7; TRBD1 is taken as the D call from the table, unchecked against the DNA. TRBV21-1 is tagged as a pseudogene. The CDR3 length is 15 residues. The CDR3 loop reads CASRLGPLNNYEQYF. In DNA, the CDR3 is TGTGCCAGCAGGTTGGGGCCGCTGAACAACTACGAGCAGTACTTC.

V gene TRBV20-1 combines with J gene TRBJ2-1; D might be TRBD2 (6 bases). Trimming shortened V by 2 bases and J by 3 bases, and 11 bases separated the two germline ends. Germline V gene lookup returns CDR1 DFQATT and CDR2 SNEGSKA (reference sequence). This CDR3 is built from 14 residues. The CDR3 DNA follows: TGCAGTGCTAGAATCCCCGGGAGCTACAATGAGCAGTTCTTC. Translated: CSARIPGSYNEQFF.

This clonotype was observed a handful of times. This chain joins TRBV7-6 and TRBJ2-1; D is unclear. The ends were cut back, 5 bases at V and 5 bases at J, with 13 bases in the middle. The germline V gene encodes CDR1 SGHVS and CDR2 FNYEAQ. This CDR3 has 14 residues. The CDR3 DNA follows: TGTGCCAGCAGCGTAGATGGGCCCAACAATGAGCAGTTCTTC. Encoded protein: CASSVDGPNNEQFF.

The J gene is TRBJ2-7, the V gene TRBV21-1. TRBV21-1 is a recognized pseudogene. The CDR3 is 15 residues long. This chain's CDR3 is CASSPPPSCAYEQYF. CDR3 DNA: TGTGCCAGCAGCCCTCCTCCTAGCTGCGCCTACGAGCAGTACTTC.

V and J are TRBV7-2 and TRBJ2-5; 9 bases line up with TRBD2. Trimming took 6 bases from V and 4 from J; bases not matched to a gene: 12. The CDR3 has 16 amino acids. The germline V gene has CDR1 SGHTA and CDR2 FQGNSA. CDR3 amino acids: CASSSIRGSGRETQYF. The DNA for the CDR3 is TGTGCCAGCAGTTCGATTAGGGGTAGCGGGAGAGAGACCCAGTACTTC.

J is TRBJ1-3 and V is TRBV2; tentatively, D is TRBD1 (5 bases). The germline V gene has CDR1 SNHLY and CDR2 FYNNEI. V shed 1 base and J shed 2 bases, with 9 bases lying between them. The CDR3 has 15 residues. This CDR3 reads CASSEGGVTGNTIYF. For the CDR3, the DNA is TGTGCCAGCAGTGAAGGGGGGGTCACTGGAAACACCATATATTTT.

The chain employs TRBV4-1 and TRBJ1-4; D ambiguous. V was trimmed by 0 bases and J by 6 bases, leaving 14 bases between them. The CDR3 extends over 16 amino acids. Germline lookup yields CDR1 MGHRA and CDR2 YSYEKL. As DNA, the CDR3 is TGCGCCAGCAGCCAAGATCTTCGGTCCGAGGATGAAAAACTGTTTTTT. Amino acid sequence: CASSQDLRSEDEKLFF.

This CDR3 reads CAISEPGQGLGYTF. The CDR3 nucleotides read TGTGCCATCAGTGAGCCGGGACAGGGCTTGGGCTACACCTTC. The chain employs TRBV10-3 and TRBJ1-2, with TRBD1 matching over 9 bases. Per the germline V gene, CDR1 is ENHRY and CDR2 is SYGVKD. With V trimmed by 2 bases and J by 8 bases, 6 bases remained unmatched. CDR3 length: 14 amino acids.

CDR3 sequence reads: CASSPRMGQTDTQYF. The CDR3 DNA reads as TGTGCCAGCAGCCCGAGAATGGGACAGACAGATACGCAGTATTTT. The V gene is TRBV7-8, the J gene TRBJ2-3; 7 nucleotides match TRBD1. Germline values: CDR1 SGHVS, CDR2 FQNEAQ. The J segment lost 3 bases and the V segment lost 5 bases, leaving 8 bases of the junction unmatched. The CDR3 spans 15 residues.

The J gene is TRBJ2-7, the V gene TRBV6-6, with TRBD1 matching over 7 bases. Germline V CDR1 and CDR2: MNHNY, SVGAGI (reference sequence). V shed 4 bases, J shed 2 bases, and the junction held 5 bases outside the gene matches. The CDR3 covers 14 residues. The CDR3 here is CASSFGQETYEQYF. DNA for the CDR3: TGTGCCAGCAGTTTTGGACAGGAAACCTACGAGCAGTACTTC.

This chain's CDR3 is CANATKAGNTIYF. CDR3 in DNA: TGTGCCAACGCAACCAAAGCGGGAAACACCATATATTTT. The chain carries TRBV7-2 and TRBJ1-3; no clear D gene. The V gene's germline CDR1 is SGHTA and CDR2 FQGNSA. Trimming cost V 10 bases and J 4 bases, with 14 bases left between them. This CDR3 is built from 13 residues.